Below are 25 T cell receptor beta chains sequenced from a single sample in a study of Ad26.COV2.S vaccination and SARS-CoV-2 variants. TCRdb's copy holds only in-frame clones and misses some; the assay was immunoSEQ multiplex PCR. The table shows approximately 350,000 clones, with 83% occurring only once. Treatment described: around 19 received Ad26.COV2.S at low or high dose, single or two shots; five or six received placebo; per-sample allocation not given. Day 63 after the first vaccine or placebo injection was the time point for sampling. The source material was peripheral blood, sampled in a trial of Ad26.COV2.S vaccine versus placebo. These TCRs come from a person aged 18-65 years who received the Ad26.COV2.S COVID-19 vaccine or a placebo.

The chain combines TRBV11-2 with TRBJ1-3; D call uncertain. Germline V lookup: CDR1 SGHAT, CDR2 FQNNGV. The CDR3 spans 14 residues. V was cut by 1 base and J by 0 bases, with 4 bases left in between. CDR3 sequence: CASSLVDSGNTIYF. CDR3 nucleotide sequence: TGTGCCAGCAGCTTAGTAGACTCTGGAAACACCATATATTTT.

The rearrangement joins TRBV9 to TRBJ2-5; D gene unclear. The CDR3 runs 12 residues. CDR1 and CDR2 (germline): SGDLS, YYNGEE. The V gene lost 3 bases and the J gene lost 7 bases, with 10 bases spanning the gap. This chain's CDR3 is CASSGLKATQYF. The CDR3 DNA reads TGTGCCAGCAGCGGACTTAAGGCGACCCAGTACTTC.

This chain links TRBV13 with TRBJ1-5, with no clear D. Germline assignment: CDR1 PRHDT and CDR2 FYEKMQ (reference sequence). V was cut by 4 bases and J by 4 bases, with 8 bases left in between. The CDR3 consists of 13 residues. The CDR3 protein is CASSSRLNQPQHF. The CDR3 nucleotides are TGTGCCAGCAGCTCTAGGTTGAATCAGCCCCAGCATTTT.

The genes are TRBV3-1 (or the pseudogene TRBV3-2) and TRBJ1-2, with D unclear. The CDR3 has 15 amino acids. V shed 1 base and J shed 0 bases, with 9 bases lying between them. CDR1 LGHDT and CDR2 YNNKEL come from the germline V gene (reference sequence). The CDR3 nucleotides read TGTGCCAGCAGCCAAGGAGGAATTACTAACTATGGCTACACCTTC. This codes for CASSQGGITNYGYTF.

The chain has TRBV2 and TRBJ1-1, with D possibly matching TRBD1 (5 bases). CDR3 size: 12 residues. The germline gives CDR1 SNHLY, CDR2 FYNNEI. Trimming removed 5 bases from V and 9 bases from J, with 13 bases in between. Written as DNA, the CDR3 is TGTGCCAGCAGTTTGGGGGGGGAACAAGCTTTCTTT. It translates to CASSLGGEQAFF.

V usage is TRBV29-1 and J usage is TRBJ2-5, with 13 bases fitting TRBD2. The V and J ends lost 3 bases and 7 bases, in that order; junction bases with no gene match: 2. The germline V gene encodes CDR1 SQVTM and CDR2 ANQGSEA. The CDR3 consists of 13 residues. The CDR3 DNA is TGCAGCGTTGAGGGGACTAGCGGGGTGACCCAGTACTTC. It codes for CSVEGTSGVTQYF.

The chain couples TRBV7-6 to TRBJ2-6; D gene uncertain. CDR3 length: 13 residues. V lost 8 bases, J lost 1 base, and 6 bases lay in between. Germline assignment: CDR1 SGHVS and CDR2 FNYEAQ. As DNA, the CDR3 is TGTGCCAGCCGGCGATCTGGGGCCAACGTCCTGACTTTC. Translation: CASRRSGANVLTF.

This chain links TRBV11-3 with TRBJ1-1; possibly TRBD1 for D (5 bases). Germline V CDR1 and CDR2: SGHNT, YENEEA. The V and J ends lost 2 bases and 7 bases respectively, with 11 bases between them. The CDR3 has 13 residues. The CDR3 nucleotides are TGTGCCAGCAGCTTATCGCAGGGAGGTGAAGCTTTCTTT. This gives the protein CASSLSQGGEAFF.

V is TRBV27 and J is TRBJ2-5; D perhaps matches TRBD2 (6 bases). The V gene lost 8 bases and the J gene lost 0 bases, with 16 bases spanning the gap. The CDR3 has 15 residues. Germline V lookup: CDR1 MNHEY, CDR2 SMNVEV (reference sequence). CDR3 region: CASQTRRADQETQYF. The CDR3 DNA reads TGTGCCAGCCAAACCAGGAGGGCGGACCAAGAGACCCAGTACTTC.

The chain is built from TRBV7-2 and TRBJ2-5; tentatively, D is TRBD1 (6 bases). The ends were cut back, 5 bases at V and 5 bases at J, with 21 bases in the middle. Germline CDR1 SGHTA, CDR2 FQGNSA. CDR3 size: 16 residues. The CDR3 protein is CASSPTGGIPGETQYF. In DNA form, the CDR3 reads TGTGCCAGCAGCCCAACTGGGGGCATACCGGGGGAGACCCAGTACTTC.

The chain links TRBV29-1 to TRBJ2-5; TRBD2 matches 7 bases. Germline V gene sequence: CDR1 SQVTM, CDR2 ANQGSEA. Trimming at V came to 3 bases and at J to 4 bases, leaving 2 bases not matched to a gene. The CDR3 runs 12 residues. CDR3 sequence: CSVEGRVETQYF. The CDR3, as DNA: TGCAGCGTTGAGGGGAGGGTAGAGACCCAGTACTTC.

V is TRBV19 and J is TRBJ1-4, with D possibly TRBD1 on 6 matching bases. With 9 bases removed from V and 7 bases from J, the gap between germline ends came to 15 bases. The CDR3 is 13 residues long. Per germline, CDR1 LNHDA and CDR2 SQIVND (reference sequence). CDR3 loop: CASKDSWGEKLFF. Written as DNA, the CDR3 is TGTGCCAGCAAGGACAGCTGGGGTGAAAAACTGTTTTTT.

The CDR3 DNA is TGTGCCAGCAGTTACTCGCTACTAGCGGGAGGCTACGAGCAGTACTTC. Its protein is CASSYSLLAGGYEQYF. The chain combines TRBV6-5 with TRBJ2-7; 12 bases are shared with TRBD2. CDR1 is MNHEY, CDR2 SVGAGI, per germline. The CDR3 has 16 amino acids. J was trimmed by 3 bases and V by 0 bases; bases with no gene match: 3.

The J gene is TRBJ2-3, the V gene TRBV5-1; no firm D call. The CDR3 runs 13 residues. V lost 6 bases to trimming and J lost 5 bases, with 13 bases between them. Germline V gives CDR1 SGHRS, CDR2 YFSETQ. CDR3 bases: TGCGCCAGCACCTTTCAAGTTCAAGATACGCAGTATTTT. Translating it yields CASTFQVQDTQYF.

This clone was seen a few times. The chain carries TRBV21-1 and TRBJ1-1. TRBV21-1 is classified as a pseudogene. There are 14 residues in the CDR3. The CDR3 region is CASSKVLGCTEAFF. The CDR3 nucleotides read TGTGCCAGCAGCAAAGTGCTAGGGTGCACTGAAGCTTTCTTT.

The chain employs TRBV27 and TRBJ1-1; 9 nucleotides match TRBD1. With 5 bases clipped from V and 10 bases from J, the junction kept 14 bases outside the gene matches. There are 15 residues in the CDR3. Germline CDR1 is MNHEY and CDR2 is SMNVEV (reference sequence). CDR3 DNA sequence: TGTGCCAGCAGTATGGTTTCGGACAGGGGCGAGGTAGCTTTCTTT. This translates into CASSMVSDRGEVAFF.

The chain employs TRBV6-6 and TRBJ1-3; no clear D gene. Trimming cost V 7 bases and J 11 bases, with 18 bases left between them. Germline CDR1 MNHNY, CDR2 SVGAGI (reference sequence). The CDR3 runs to 13 residues. The CDR3 DNA sequence: TGTGCCAGCACCGAATACTTTCCGGGCTCCATATATTTT. Amino acid sequence: CASTEYFPGSIYF.

This clone was seen only a few times. This chain uses TRBV7-2 with TRBJ1-5; 7 bases line up with TRBD1. Germline loops: CDR1 SGHTA, CDR2 FQGNSA. This CDR3 comprises 15 residues. V lost 5 bases, J lost 6 bases, and 10 bases stayed unmatched. The CDR3 loop is CASSPRGTVGQPQHF. DNA of the CDR3: TGTGCCAGCAGCCCGAGGGGGACAGTTGGTCAGCCCCAGCATTTT.

The chain links TRBV5-6 to TRBJ2-3; no clear D gene. The CDR3 sequence is 14 residues long. Trimming cost V 1 base and J 5 bases, with 11 bases left between them. CDR1 and CDR2 from the germline V gene are SGHDT and YYEEEE. The CDR3 nucleotides read TGTGCCAGCAGCTTGCTCCAGGTACTAGATACGCAGTATTTT. Residues: CASSLLQVLDTQYF.

The V and J genes are TRBV5-1 and TRBJ2-7; D not resolved. The germline gives CDR1 SGHRS, CDR2 YFSETQ. Trimming stripped 2 bases from V and 1 base from J, with 10 bases between. The CDR3 has 14 amino acids. This chain's CDR3 is CASSFGQESYEQYF. The CDR3 DNA sequence: TGCGCCAGCAGCTTTGGGCAGGAATCCTACGAGCAGTACTTC.

V and J are TRBV2 and TRBJ1-2; D unresolved. This CDR3 has 11 residues. CDR1 and CDR2 (germline): SNHLY, FYNNEI. V lost 6 bases and J lost 10, with 12 bases in between. CDR3 region: CASSETPNYTF. DNA for the CDR3: TGTGCCAGCAGCGAAACTCCCAACTACACCTTC.

The J gene is TRBJ1-2, the V gene TRBV7-9; D not resolved. Trimming removed 5 bases at V and 4 bases at J, with 11 bases between. The germline V gene has CDR1 SEHNR and CDR2 FQNEAQ (reference sequence). The CDR3 covers 13 residues. The DNA of the CDR3 is TGTGCCAGCAGCGGCCGACGGGGCTATGGCTACACCTTC. Its protein product is CASSGRRGYGYTF.

This chain's CDR3 is CASSSTGTANTEAFF. The CDR3 region has the DNA TGTGCCAGCAGCTCAACCGGGACAGCGAACACTGAAGCTTTCTTT. This sequence joins TRBV9 and TRBJ1-1, with 7 bases identical to TRBD1. The ends lost 4 bases at V and 1 base at J; junction bases unmatched: 7. The CDR3 extends over 15 amino acids. CDR1 and CDR2 from the germline V gene are SGDLS and YYNGEE. Looking up the rest from reference TRBV9 and TRBJ1-1 gives the full variable domain: DSGVTQTPKHLITATGQRVTLRCSPRSGDLSVYWYQQSLDQGLQFLIQYYNGEERAKGNILERFSAQQFPDLHSELNLSSLELGDSALYFCASSSTGTANTEAFFGQGTRLTVV.

The J gene is TRBJ2-7, the V gene TRBV7-6; TRBD1 matches at 9 bases. Germline V gene data show CDR1 as SGHVS and CDR2 as FNYEAQ. This CDR3 has 15 residues. Trimming removed 1 base from V and 6 bases from J; junction bases left unmatched: 7. Here the CDR3 reads CASSLEGTGLVEQYF. CDR3 bases: TGTGCCAGCAGCTTAGAAGGGACAGGGCTGGTCGAGCAGTACTTC.

This sequence joins TRBV4-3 and TRBJ1-2; a possible D gene is TRBD1 (6 bases). V lost 0 bases, J lost 7 bases, and 12 bases lay in between. The germline V gene has CDR1 LGHNA and CDR2 YSLEER. This CDR3 contains 14 residues. CDR3 protein: CASSQDWTASGYTF. In nucleotides, the CDR3 is TGCGCCAGCAGCCAAGATTGGACAGCAAGTGGCTACACCTTC.